Presented here are 24 T cell receptor beta chains from one specimen sequenced in a study of human T cells and chemical hapten exposure. Indicated time point: patch test 1, 2 weeks after DPC sensitization. Treatment indicated: therapeutic diphenylcyclopropenone sensitization with weekly scalp DPC. TCRdb reprocessed the RACE reads with MiXCR, giving one entry per CDR3 protein. The data show about 80,000 distinct CDR3 sequences, 7.5% to 9.5% seen once. The sequencing used whole blood, collected in connection with sensitization to the hapten diphenylcyclopropenone (DPC). These receptors all stem from a woman aged 25 to 39 with alopecia areata. Some clones in this sample may be carry-over from other donors' samples.

This clonotype was seen at least ten times. The chain couples TRBV5-1 to TRBJ2-5; D gene ambiguous. The CDR3 is 13 residues long. V gave up 3 bases and J gave up 3 bases, with 9 bases separating them. From germline, CDR1 is SGHRS and CDR2 YFSETQ. The chain's CDR3 is CASSSLEKETQYF. In DNA form, the CDR3 reads TGCGCCAGCAGCTCCTTGGAGAAAGAGACCCAGTACTTC. Combining the CDR3 with reference TRBV5-1 and TRBJ2-5 gives the whole variable domain KAGVTQTPRYLIKTRGQQVTLSCSPISGHRSVSWYQQTPGQGLQFLFEYFSETQRNKGNFPGRFSGRQFSNSRSEMNVSTLELGDSALYLCASSSLEKETQYFGPGTRLLVL.

The chain couples TRBV12-3 or TRBV12-4 to TRBJ2-7; possibly TRBD2 for D (5 bases). The CDR3 length is 12 residues. V lost 3 bases and J lost 4, with 7 bases in between. CDR3 sequence reads: CASSFPGYEQYF. The DNA for the CDR3 is TGTGCCAGCAGTTTCCCGGGGTACGAGCAGTACTTC.

With respect to this clonotype: A read error is possible here, since a much larger clone lies one base away. In DNA, the CDR3 is TGCTCCAGCAGGGACGGGCCGGGTCCCCAAGAGACCCAGTACTTC. Translating gives CSSRDGPGPQETQYF. V usage is TRBV5-1 and J usage is TRBJ2-5; the D call may be TRBD1 or TRBD2 (5 bases each). CDR3 size: 15 residues. Germline values: CDR1 SGHRS, CDR2 YFSETQ. The variable domain in full, completed from reference TRBV5-1 and TRBJ2-5, reads KAGVTQTPRYLIKTRGQQVTLSCSPISGHRSVSWYQQTPGQGLQFLFEYFSETQRNKGNFPGRFSGRQFSNSRSEMNVSTLELGDSALYLCSSRDGPGPQETQYFGPGTRLLVL.

This clonotype has ten or more counts. The gene calls are TRBV5-4 and TRBJ1-1, with unresolved D. CDR1 SGHNT and CDR2 YYREEE come from the germline V gene (reference sequence). Trimming pared 4 bases from V and 5 bases from J, leaving 15 bases between. The CDR3 totals 14 residues. CDR3 nucleotide sequence: TGTGCCAGCAGCGATACAGCGACTCGAACTGAAGCTTTCTTT. Protein sequence: CASSDTATRTEAFF.

The rearrangement links TRBV30 to TRBJ1-1, with no clear D. CDR1 is GTSNPN and CDR2 is SVGIG in the germline V gene (reference sequence). This CDR3 has 12 amino acids. V was trimmed by 4 bases and J by 0 bases, leaving 6 bases between them. In DNA, the CDR3 is TGTGCCTGGAAAAGACTGAACACTGAAGCTTTCTTT. It specifies CAWKRLNTEAFF.

The chain is built from TRBV19 and TRBJ1-6, with D hard to call. CDR3 length: 14 amino acids. The germline V gene has CDR1 LNHDA and CDR2 SQIVND (reference sequence). V was pared by 5 bases and J by 6 bases, with 11 bases between. CDR3 amino acids: CASSPGESNSPLHF. Written as DNA, the CDR3 is TGTGCCAGTAGTCCCGGGGAATCTAATTCACCCCTCCACTTT. Variable domain in full (rest from reference TRBV19 and TRBJ1-6): DGGITQSPKYLFRKEGQNVTLSCEQNLNHDAMYWYRQDPGQGLRLIYYSQIVNDFQKGDIAEGYSVSREKKESFPLTVTSAQKNPTAFYLCASSPGESNSPLHFGNGTRLTVT.

Of note for this clonotype: A much larger clone lies one base from this, so it may be a read error. The chain uses TRBV30 and TRBJ2-2; TRBD2 matches at 7 bases. This CDR3 contains 14 residues. CDR1 GTSNPN and CDR2 SVGIG come from the germline V gene (reference sequence). V trimming: 4 bases; J trimming: 4 bases; junction bases outside the gene matches: 6. The CDR3: CAWTWGGSTGELFF. CDR3 nucleotides: TGTGCCTGGACATGGGGGGGTAGCACCGGGGAGCTGTTTTTT.

This clonotype occurred many times. The gene calls are TRBV6-5 and TRBJ2-7; D may be TRBD2 (5 bases). Trimming pared 2 bases from V and 5 bases from J, leaving 7 bases between. The CDR3 covers 12 residues. Germline lookup yields CDR1 MNHEY and CDR2 SVGAGI. In DNA form, the CDR3 reads TGTGCCAGCAGTTACGAGGGTAACGAGCAGTACTTC. Protein: CASSYEGNEQYF.

This clonotype has a handful of counts. The V and J genes are TRBV5-1 and TRBJ2-3; perhaps TRBD1 as D (6 bases). Germline V gene sequence: CDR1 SGHRS, CDR2 YFSETQ. This CDR3 region has 15 residues. V lost 0 bases and J lost 4, with 12 bases in between. In nucleotides, the CDR3 is TGCGCCAGCAGCTTGGTCCAGGGGACCTCAGATACGCAGTATTTT. It translates to CASSLVQGTSDTQYF.

This clonotype was seen repeatedly, ten times or more. This chain's CDR3 is CSAILGLSYNEQFF. The CDR3 bases are TGCAGTGCTATCTTGGGACTATCCTACAATGAGCAGTTCTTC. The chain joins TRBV20-1 to TRBJ2-1; TRBD2 matches at 7 bases. The CDR3 extends over 14 amino acids. V lost 4 bases to trimming and J lost 1 base; unmatched junction nucleotides: 4. CDR1 is DFQATT and CDR2 is SNEGSKA in the germline V gene (reference sequence).

This clonotype was recorded a few times. The chain joins TRBV30 to TRBJ1-4, with D perhaps matching TRBD1 (6 bases). The CDR3 extends over 16 amino acids. CDR1 GTSNPN and CDR2 SVGIG come from the germline V gene (reference sequence). Trimming left V 7 bases short and J 3 bases short, with 21 bases between. CDR3 DNA sequence: TGTGCCTCCTCCCCGGGACAAAAGTCCGCTAATGAAAAACTGTTTTTT. Its translation is CASSPGQKSANEKLFF.

This clonotype was observed a handful of times. This rearrangement joins TRBV7-8 to TRBJ1-6, with 9 bases identical to TRBD1. This CDR3 is built from 18 residues. V was clipped by 5 bases and J by 1 base; unmatched bases: 9. The germline gives CDR1 SGHVS, CDR2 FQNEAQ. The CDR3 region has the DNA TGTGCCAGCAGCCAGACTGGACAGGGGTTTTCCTATAATTCACCCCTCCACTTT. This encodes CASSQTGQGFSYNSPLHF.

With respect to this clonotype: A much larger clone lies a single base off, so this may be a read error. V and J are TRBV18 and TRBJ2-5, with TRBD2 as a possible D gene (5 bases). Trimming stripped 2 bases from V and 9 bases from J, with 13 bases between. This CDR3 is 13 amino acids long. Germline assignment: CDR1 KGHSH and CDR2 LQKENI. The CDR3 sequence is CASSPKAGEAQYF. The CDR3 bases are TGTGCCAGCTCACCAAAGGCGGGTGAGGCCCAGTACTTC.

V is TRBV11-2 and J is TRBJ2-1; D not certain. The ends were cut back, 3 bases at V and 5 bases at J, with 2 bases in the middle. CDR1 SGHAT and CDR2 FQNNGV come from the germline V gene. This CDR3 spans 11 amino acids. In nucleotides, the CDR3 is TGTGCCAGCAGCTTCGACAATGAGCAGTTCTTC. This sequence encodes CASSFDNEQFF.

As concerns this clonotype: This clone may be a read error of a much larger clone one base away. The V gene is TRBV14, the J gene TRBJ1-1; tentative D call: TRBD1 (5 bases). From germline, CDR1 is SGHDN and CDR2 FVKESK. This CDR3 has 13 residues. CDR3 in DNA: TGTGCCGGCAGCCTACAGGAGAACACTGAAGCTTTCTTT. Translating it yields CAGSLQENTEAFF.

At least ten counts were recorded for this clonotype. The chain recombines TRBV28 with TRBJ2-7; maybe TRBD2 (6 bases). This CDR3 region has 15 residues. The germline V gene encodes CDR1 MDHEN and CDR2 SYDVKM. Trimming took off 8 bases at V and 4 bases at J, with 21 bases between the two ends. CDR3 sequence reads: CASRGAGVLLYEQYF. CDR3 in DNA: TGTGCCAGCCGCGGGGCAGGAGTCCTTCTTTACGAGCAGTACTTC.

In its sample, this clonotype was seen many times. The chain carries TRBV20-1 and TRBJ1-5; perhaps TRBD1 as D (5 bases). CDR1 is DFQATT and CDR2 is SNEGSKA in the germline V gene (reference sequence). The CDR3 spans 12 residues. With 4 bases removed from V and 4 bases from J, the gap between germline ends came to 8 bases. The CDR3 nucleotides are TGCAGTGCTACAAGACAGAATCAGCCCCAGCATTTT. Protein sequence: CSATRQNQPQHF.

The genes are TRBV5-1 and TRBJ1-5; unclear D gene. Germline assignment: CDR1 SGHRS and CDR2 YFSETQ. Trimming shortened V by 1 base and J by 2 bases, and 4 bases separated the two germline ends. The CDR3 consists of 13 residues. CDR3 in amino acids: CASSLKGNQPQHF. DNA for the CDR3: TGCGCCAGCAGCTTGAAGGGCAATCAGCCCCAGCATTTT.

This clonotype was observed many times. This chain uses TRBV6-6 with TRBJ1-3, with a tentative D call TRBD1 (5 bases). Germline V gives CDR1 MNHNY, CDR2 SVGAGI (reference sequence). The V end was cut by 6 bases, the J end by 0 bases, with 18 bases between. The CDR3 totals 17 residues. The DNA for the CDR3 is TGTGCCAGCAGATTAACCGGGGCGCTACCCTCTGGAAACACCATATATTTT. This translates into CASRLTGALPSGNTIYF.

V and J are TRBV3-1 and TRBJ2-3, with 10 bases aligning to TRBD2. CDR3 length: 16 amino acids. The trim removed 3 bases at V and 3 bases at J, leaving 6 bases unmatched. Per the germline V gene, CDR1 is LGHDT and CDR2 is YNNKEL (reference sequence). The CDR3 nucleotides read TGTGCCAGCAGCCACTGGACTAGCGGTGAAACAGATACGCAGTATTTT. This encodes CASSHWTSGETDTQYF.

As to this clonotype: This may arise from a read error, as a much more abundant clone is one base away. The V and J genes are TRBV3-1 and TRBJ1-5; TRBD1 is a possible D gene (5 bases). Germline-derived CDR1 and CDR2 are LGHDT and YNNKEL (reference sequence). The CDR3 length is 13 residues. Trimming removed 4 bases from V and 10 bases from J, with 14 bases in between. CDR3: CASSLGRGHPQHF. Written as DNA, the CDR3 is TGTGCCAGCAGCCTAGGAAGAGGACATCCCCAGCATTTT.

At least ten counts were recorded for this clonotype. This chain connects TRBV25-1 to TRBJ1-1; D ambiguous. Trimming removed 1 base from V and 0 bases from J, with 15 bases in between. The V gene's germline CDR1 is MGHDK and CDR2 SYGVNS. The CDR3 totals 17 residues. The CDR3 nucleotides are TGTGCCAGCAGTGAATCCCCTACCGGACGGATGAACACTGAAGCTTTCTTT. Translated: CASSESPTGRMNTEAFF. The whole variable domain, filled in from reference TRBV25-1 and TRBJ1-1, reads EADIYQTPRYLVIGTGKKITLECSQTMGHDKMYWYQQDPGMELHLIHYSYGVNSTEKGDLSSESTVSRIRTEHFPLTLESARPSHTSQYLCASSESPTGRMNTEAFFGQGTRLTVV.

This clonotype occurred a few times. The chain has TRBV20-1 and TRBJ2-1; 8 bases match TRBD2. Germline lookup yields CDR1 DFQATT and CDR2 SNEGSKA (reference sequence). Germline trimming cut 3 bases from V and 8 bases from J; bases unmatched to any gene: 9. CDR3 length: 14 residues. The CDR3 DNA reads as TGCAGTGCTAGGGACAGCGGGGGATGGGATGAGCAGTTCTTC. This sequence encodes CSARDSGGWDEQFF.

This clonotype was recorded at least ten times. The gene calls are TRBV10-3 and TRBJ2-5; D is possibly TRBD2 (6 bases). CDR3 length: 13 amino acids. Germline V gives CDR1 ENHRY, CDR2 SYGVKD. Trimming shortened V by 8 bases and J by 3 bases, and 13 bases separated the two germline ends. The CDR3 here is CAIGQPSEETQYF. CDR3 coding DNA: TGTGCCATCGGCCAACCTAGCGAAGAGACCCAGTACTTC.